The rows below give T cell receptor beta chains drawn from one sample of a study of cytomegalovirus exposure and HLA in healthy donors. Assay: immunoSEQ multiplex PCR; the TCRdb copy retains only in-frame clones and omits some. The sample has around 54,000 clones; about four fifths are singletons. The sample taken for sequencing was PBMCs. These receptors were obtained from a woman under 30 in good health and CMV-seronegative. CDR3s include the opening cysteine and the closing phenylalanine or tryptophan. A D gene is named only where the DNA matches it firmly. Some rows mark clone size as missing; the rest say once, few, many or name a class of expanded clone.

v_gene	j_gene	abundance	d_gene	len	CDR3aa	CDR3nt
TRBV6-1	TRBJ1-2	.	.	16	CASSELPPRANYGYTF	TGTGCCAGCAGTGAACTTCCACCGAGAGCAAACTATGGCTACACCTTC
TRBV6-4	TRBJ2-3	few	.	14	CASSEAGASDTQYF	TGTGCCAGCAGTGAGGCAGGTGCCTCAGATACGCAGTATTTT
TRBV28	TRBJ1-2	.	.	14	CASSVGQTFYGYTF	TGTGCCAGCAGTGTCGGACAGACCTTCTATGGCTACACCTTC
TRBV4-2	TRBJ2-1	few	.	16	CASSQEMTSSYNEQFF	TGTGCCAGCAGCCAAGAAATGACTAGCTCCTACAATGAGCAGTTCTTC
TRBV5-1	TRBJ2-5	.	.	11	CASSTQETQYF	TGCGCCAGCAGCACACAAGAGACCCAGTACTTC
TRBV11-1	TRBJ2-5	.	TRBD1	17	CASSFDRAGVGQETQYF	TGTGCCAGCAGCTTTGACAGGGCCGGGGTTGGCCAAGAGACCCAGTACTTC
TRBV19	TRBJ2-1	.	TRBD2	14	CASIRTSGNNEQFF	TGTGCCAGTATCCGGACTAGCGGTAACAATGAGCAGTTCTTC
TRBV7-2	TRBJ2-1	once	TRBD2	18	CASSRGLAVYSSYNEQFF	TGTGCCAGCAGCCGTGGACTAGCGGTTTATAGCTCCTACAATGAGCAGTTCTTC
TRBV7-9	TRBJ2-1	.	.	12	CASFSGPSEQFF	TGTGCCAGCTTTTCAGGGCCTTCTGAGCAGTTCTTC
TRBV9	TRBJ2-2	.	.	17	CASSVTGLGRGTGELFF	TGTGCCAGCAGCGTCACTGGACTGGGCCGCGGCACCGGGGAGCTGTTTTTT
TRBV18	TRBJ1-1	.	TRBD1	15	CASSPEGQVNTEAFF	TGTGCCAGCTCACCAGAGGGACAGGTGAACACTGAAGCTTTCTTT
TRBV28	TRBJ1-5	.	.	14	CAIRPGYGNQPQHF	TGTGCCATAAGACCGGGGTACGGCAATCAGCCCCAGCATTTT
TRBV2	TRBJ1-2	once	TRBD1	13	CASSVDRGDGYTF	TGTGCCAGCAGTGTGGACAGGGGGGATGGCTACACCTTC
TRBV2	TRBJ2-7	.	TRBD2	15	CASSEEAGVTYEQYF	TGTGCCAGCAGTGAAGAAGCGGGAGTAACCTACGAGCAGTACTTC
TRBV4-1	TRBJ2-7	.	TRBD2	16	CASSPQTSGRLYEQYF	TGCGCCAGCAGCCCCCAGACTAGCGGGCGTCTCTACGAGCAGTACTTC
TRBV6-4	TRBJ1-5	few	TRBD1	15	CASSDSTGGNQPQHF	TGTGCCAGCAGTGACTCGACAGGGGGCAATCAGCCCCAGCATTTT
TRBV29-1	TRBJ2-1	.	.	12	CSVGGGYNEQFF	TGCAGCGTGGGAGGGGGATACAATGAGCAGTTCTTC
TRBV5-1	TRBJ2-5	.	.	12	CASTDSQETQYF	TGCGCCAGCACCGACAGCCAAGAGACCCAGTACTTC
TRBV19	TRBJ1-1	few	.	17	CASSISAQYGLFTEAFF	TGTGCCAGTAGTATCAGCGCACAATACGGGTTGTTCACTGAAGCTTTCTTT
TRBV5-1	TRBJ1-5	.	.	16	CASSLDGQIGGQPQHF	TGCGCCAGCAGCTTAGACGGACAAATTGGGGGGCAGCCCCAGCATTTT
TRBV7-2	TRBJ2-6	few	.	16	CASSFATPIRANVLTF	TGTGCCAGCAGCTTCGCAACACCGATACGGGCCAACGTCCTGACTTTC
TRBV6-1	TRBJ1-2	.	.	14	CASSEVGQGGGYTF	TGTGCCAGCAGTGAAGTGGGCCAGGGAGGCGGCTACACCTTC
TRBV5-4	TRBJ2-5	.	.	17	CATLMTPGLELQETQYF	TGTGCCACTCTAATGACCCCGGGACTCGAGCTTCAAGAGACCCAGTACTTC
TRBV19	TRBJ1-2	.	.	13	CVSSILTEYGYTF	TGTGTCAGTAGTATATTGACAGAATATGGCTACACCTTC
TRBV6-5	TRBJ2-7	once	TRBD2	16	CASSYSLAGVSYEQYF	TGTGCCAGCAGTTACTCCCTAGCGGGGGTTTCCTACGAGCAGTACTTC
TRBV11-2	TRBJ2-7	.	.	17	CASSLVRLAGVSYEQYF	TGTGCCAGCAGCTTAGTTCGGCTAGCAGGCGTCTCCTACGAGCAGTACTTC
TRBV29-1	TRBJ1-1	.	.	13	CSVRKTGNTEAFF	TGCAGCGTTCGGAAAACAGGGAACACTGAAGCTTTCTTT
TRBV5-1	TRBJ1-5	.	TRBD1	17	CASSLGTGKERIQPQHF	TGCGCCAGCAGCTTGGGGACAGGGAAGGAGAGGATTCAGCCCCAGCATTTT
TRBV6-1	TRBJ2-7	.	TRBD2	14	CATKQAGDRYEQYF	TGTGCCACCAAACAAGCGGGAGATCGGTACGAGCAGTACTTC
TRBV10-3	TRBJ2-7	.	.	15	CATRVVLAEPYEQYF	TGTGCCACCCGGGTGGTGTTAGCGGAACCCTACGAGCAGTACTTC
TRBV6-4	TRBJ1-1	few	.	14	CASSPSGEHTEAFF	TGTGCCAGCAGTCCTAGCGGGGAGCACACTGAAGCTTTCTTT
TRBV2	TRBJ1-1	.	.	15	CASSDRAGMNTEAFF	TGTGCCAGCAGTGATCGGGCAGGGATGAACACTGAAGCTTTCTTT
TRBV9	TRBJ2-1	.	TRBD2	15	CASSVGTSDGNEQFF	TGTGCCAGCAGCGTAGGTACTAGCGATGGCAATGAGCAGTTCTTC
TRBV9	TRBJ1-2	.	.	15	CASSRTLQGNYGYTF	TGTGCCAGCAGCCGAACCCTTCAGGGCAACTATGGCTACACCTTC
TRBV5-1	TRBJ2-1	few	TRBD1	14	CASTTGDREDEQFF	TGCGCCAGTACGACCGGGGACAGGGAGGATGAGCAGTTCTTC
TRBV30	TRBJ2-5	few	TRBD2	16	CAWSARRGPGGETQYF	TGTGCCTGGAGTGCACGCCGGGGGCCGGGAGGGGAGACCCAGTACTTC
TRBV12-5	TRBJ2-1	.	TRBD2	16	CASGLVVTREIDEQFF	TGTGCTAGTGGTTTGGTAGTCACGCGGGAGATCGATGAGCAGTTCTTC
TRBV10-1	TRBJ2-2	.	TRBD1	15	CASSAGTGNTGELFF	TGCGCCAGCAGCGCCGGGACAGGGAACACCGGGGAGCTGTTTTTT
TRBV10-3	TRBJ1-6	.	.	14	CAISESEENSPLHF	TGTGCCATCAGTGAGTCGGAGGAGAATTCACCCCTCCACTTT
TRBV4-2	TRBJ1-5	.	.	16	CASSQDHRDTYGPQHF	TGTGCCAGCAGCCAAGATCATCGGGACACCTATGGGCCCCAGCATTTT
TRBV11-2	TRBJ1-5	.	.	14	CASSLGVGNQPQHF	TGTGCCAGCAGCTTGGGCGTGGGCAATCAGCCCCAGCATTTT
TRBV28	TRBJ2-1	.	.	15	CASQHGVSGAHEQFF	TGTGCCAGCCAGCATGGGGTCAGCGGTGCCCATGAGCAGTTCTTC
TRBV5-4	TRBJ2-2	once	TRBD2	15	CASSTGLANTGELFF	TGTGCCAGCAGCACTGGACTAGCGAACACCGGGGAGCTGTTTTTT
TRBV19	TRBJ2-1	.	TRBD2	18	CASSTGTSGRGSYNEQFF	TGTGCCAGTAGTACCGGGACTAGCGGGAGGGGCTCCTACAATGAGCAGTTCTTC
TRBV7-9	TRBJ1-5	.	.	14	CASSLGGLGQPQHF	TGTGCCAGCAGCTTAGGGGGGCTGGGGCAGCCCCAGCATTTT
TRBV28	TRBJ1-2	.	TRBD1	15	CASYTPGQTNYGYTF	TGTGCCAGCTACACCCCGGGACAGACAAACTATGGCTACACCTTC
TRBV29-1	TRBJ1-2	.	.	13	CSVEDRRGGGYTF	TGCAGCGTTGAAGATCGGAGGGGAGGCGGCTACACCTTC
TRBV5-1	TRBJ2-2	.	TRBD1	17	CASSPSGTGGVPGELFF	TGCGCCAGCAGCCCATCCGGGACAGGGGGTGTCCCCGGGGAGCTGTTTTTT
TRBV30	TRBJ2-3	once	.	14	CAWSVRANTDTQYF	TGTGCCTGGAGTGTACGAGCGAACACAGATACGCAGTATTTT
TRBV7-3	TRBJ2-3	few	TRBD1	15	CASSTRTGGLDTQYF	TGTGCCAGCAGCACCCGGACAGGGGGCTTGGATACGCAGTATTTT
TRBV7-3	TRBJ2-1	few	.	21	CASSLNGGLATARGSYNEQFF	TGTGCCAGCAGTCTAAACGGGGGTCTAGCTACAGCTAGGGGCTCCTACAATGAGCAGTTCTTC
TRBV10-3	TRBJ2-1	.	TRBD2	15	CAISFSGSRSNEQFF	TGTGCCATCAGCTTTAGCGGGAGTAGGTCCAATGAGCAGTTCTTC
TRBV25-1	TRBJ2-5	.	.	15	CASSRTTGFQETQYF	TGTGCCAGCAGCAGAACCACGGGGTTCCAAGAGACCCAGTACTTC
TRBV4-2	TRBJ2-3	.	.	17	CASSQVGATPSTDTQYF	TGTGCCAGCAGCCAAGTGGGGGCCACACCTAGCACAGATACGCAGTATTTT
TRBV7-9	TRBJ2-3	.	.	16	CASSGTASASTDTQYF	TGTGCCAGCAGCGGAACCGCTAGCGCTAGCACAGATACGCAGTATTTT
TRBV6-4	TRBJ2-1	.	TRBD2	15	CASSDDAGGYNEQFF	TGTGCCAGCAGTGATGACGCGGGAGGTTACAATGAGCAGTTCTTC
TRBV2	TRBJ2-5	.	TRBD2	14	CASSGAGAGETQYF	TGTGCCAGCAGTGGCGCGGGAGCGGGGGAGACCCAGTACTTC
TRBV28	TRBJ1-5	.	.	17	CASRRQLESLGDQPQHF	TGTGCCAGCAGGAGGCAGCTCGAAAGCCTTGGAGATCAGCCCCAGCATTTT
TRBV4-1	TRBJ1-2	.	.	15	CASSQAPRGFYGYTF	TGCGCCAGCAGCCAAGCCCCTAGGGGCTTCTATGGCTACACCTTC
TRBV19	TRBJ2-7	.	TRBD2	15	CASSIASGSSYEQYF	TGTGCCAGTAGTATAGCTAGCGGGAGCTCCTACGAGCAGTACTTC